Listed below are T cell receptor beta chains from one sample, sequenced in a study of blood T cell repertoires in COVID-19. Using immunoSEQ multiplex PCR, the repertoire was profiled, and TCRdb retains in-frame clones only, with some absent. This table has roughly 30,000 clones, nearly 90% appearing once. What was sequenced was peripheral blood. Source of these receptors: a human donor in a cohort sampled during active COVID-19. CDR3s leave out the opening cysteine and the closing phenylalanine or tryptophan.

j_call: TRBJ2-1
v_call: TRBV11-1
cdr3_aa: ASSLVPDSYNEQF

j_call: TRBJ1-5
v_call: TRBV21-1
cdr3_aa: ASSKTQGWDSNQPQH

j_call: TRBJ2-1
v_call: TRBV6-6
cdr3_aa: ASSYSRGGAYNEQF

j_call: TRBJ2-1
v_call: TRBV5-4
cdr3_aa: ASSSGSTIEQF

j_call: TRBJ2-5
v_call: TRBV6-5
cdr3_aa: ASSYSSSGPQETQY

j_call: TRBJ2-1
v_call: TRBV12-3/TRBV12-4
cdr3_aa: ASSLGQRRF

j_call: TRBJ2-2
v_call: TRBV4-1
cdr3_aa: ASICRTERRPTGELF

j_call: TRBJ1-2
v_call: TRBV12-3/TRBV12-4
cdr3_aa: ASSSPQGHYT

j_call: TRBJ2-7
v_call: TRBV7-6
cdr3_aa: ASSLTQGPYEQY

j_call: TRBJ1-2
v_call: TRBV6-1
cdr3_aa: ASSDRQGAKGGYT

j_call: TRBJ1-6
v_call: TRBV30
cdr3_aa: AWKNSYSPLH

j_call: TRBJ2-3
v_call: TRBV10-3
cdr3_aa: AIKASGSTDTQY

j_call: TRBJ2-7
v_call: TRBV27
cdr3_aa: ASSYSPTYEQY

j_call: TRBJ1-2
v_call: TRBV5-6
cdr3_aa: ASNDALENYGYT

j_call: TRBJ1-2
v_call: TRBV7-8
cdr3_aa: ASSLSGQGGYT

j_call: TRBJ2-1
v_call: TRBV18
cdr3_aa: ASGSLGGNEQF

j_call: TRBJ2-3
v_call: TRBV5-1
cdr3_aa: ASSPRLAGRGDTQY

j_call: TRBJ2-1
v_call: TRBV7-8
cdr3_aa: ASSLERGGRYNEQF

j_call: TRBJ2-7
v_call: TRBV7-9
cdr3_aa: ASSLAEPTYEQY

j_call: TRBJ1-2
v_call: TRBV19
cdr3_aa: ASTDRGKNYGYT

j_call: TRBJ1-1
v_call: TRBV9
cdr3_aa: ASSSLSNTEAF

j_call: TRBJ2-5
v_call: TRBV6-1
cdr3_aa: ASSEAGQGKETQY

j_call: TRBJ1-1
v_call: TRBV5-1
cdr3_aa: ASSAEIMNTEAF

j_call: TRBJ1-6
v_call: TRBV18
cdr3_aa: ASSPGTGQVPLH

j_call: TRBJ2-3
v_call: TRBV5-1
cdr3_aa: ASSSIAGGADTQY

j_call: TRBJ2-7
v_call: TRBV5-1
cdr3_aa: ASSPTSQSSYEQY

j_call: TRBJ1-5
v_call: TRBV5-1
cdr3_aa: ASSPQGGGNQPQH